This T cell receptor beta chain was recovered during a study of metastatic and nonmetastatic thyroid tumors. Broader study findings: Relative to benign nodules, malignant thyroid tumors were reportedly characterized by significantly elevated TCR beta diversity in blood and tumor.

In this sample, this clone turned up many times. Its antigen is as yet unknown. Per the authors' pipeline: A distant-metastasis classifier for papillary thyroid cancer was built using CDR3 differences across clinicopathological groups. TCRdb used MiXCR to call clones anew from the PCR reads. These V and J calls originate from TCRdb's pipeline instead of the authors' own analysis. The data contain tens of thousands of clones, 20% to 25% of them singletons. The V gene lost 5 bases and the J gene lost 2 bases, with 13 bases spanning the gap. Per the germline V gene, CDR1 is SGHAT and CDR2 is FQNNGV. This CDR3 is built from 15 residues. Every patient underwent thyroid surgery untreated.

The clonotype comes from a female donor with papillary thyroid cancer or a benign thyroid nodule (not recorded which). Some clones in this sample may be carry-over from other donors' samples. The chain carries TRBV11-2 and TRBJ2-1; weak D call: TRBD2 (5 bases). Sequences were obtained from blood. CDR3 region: CASSGLEGAYNEQFF. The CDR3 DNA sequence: TGTGCCAGCAGCGGCCTCGAGGGCGCCTACAATGAGCAGTTCTTC. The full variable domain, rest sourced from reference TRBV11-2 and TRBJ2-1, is EAGVAQSPRYKIIEKRQSVAFWCNPISGHATLYWYQQILGQGPKLLIQFQNNGVVDDSQLPKDRFSAERLKGVDSTLKIQPAKLEDSAVYLCASSGLEGAYNEQFFGPGTRLTVL.